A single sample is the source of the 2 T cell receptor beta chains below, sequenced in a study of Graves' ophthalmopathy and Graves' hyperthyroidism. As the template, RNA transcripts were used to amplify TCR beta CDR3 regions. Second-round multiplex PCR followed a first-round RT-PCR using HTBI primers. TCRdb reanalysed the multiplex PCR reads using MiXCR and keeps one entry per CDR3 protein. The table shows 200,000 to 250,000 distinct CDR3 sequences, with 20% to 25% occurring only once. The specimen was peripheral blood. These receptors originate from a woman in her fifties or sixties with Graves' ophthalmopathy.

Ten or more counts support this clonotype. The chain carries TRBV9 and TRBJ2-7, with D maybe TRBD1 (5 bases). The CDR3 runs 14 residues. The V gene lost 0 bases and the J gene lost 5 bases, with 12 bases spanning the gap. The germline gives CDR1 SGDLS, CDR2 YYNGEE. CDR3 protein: CASSVEGRVDEQYF. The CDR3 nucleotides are TGTGCCAGCAGCGTAGAGGGCAGGGTGGACGAGCAGTACTTC.

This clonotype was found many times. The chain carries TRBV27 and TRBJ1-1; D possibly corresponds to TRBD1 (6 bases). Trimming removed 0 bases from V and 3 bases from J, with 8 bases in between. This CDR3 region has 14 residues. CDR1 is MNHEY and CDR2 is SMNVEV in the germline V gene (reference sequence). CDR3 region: CASSLSQGHTEAFF. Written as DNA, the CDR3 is TGTGCCAGCAGTTTATCACAGGGACACACTGAAGCTTTCTTT.